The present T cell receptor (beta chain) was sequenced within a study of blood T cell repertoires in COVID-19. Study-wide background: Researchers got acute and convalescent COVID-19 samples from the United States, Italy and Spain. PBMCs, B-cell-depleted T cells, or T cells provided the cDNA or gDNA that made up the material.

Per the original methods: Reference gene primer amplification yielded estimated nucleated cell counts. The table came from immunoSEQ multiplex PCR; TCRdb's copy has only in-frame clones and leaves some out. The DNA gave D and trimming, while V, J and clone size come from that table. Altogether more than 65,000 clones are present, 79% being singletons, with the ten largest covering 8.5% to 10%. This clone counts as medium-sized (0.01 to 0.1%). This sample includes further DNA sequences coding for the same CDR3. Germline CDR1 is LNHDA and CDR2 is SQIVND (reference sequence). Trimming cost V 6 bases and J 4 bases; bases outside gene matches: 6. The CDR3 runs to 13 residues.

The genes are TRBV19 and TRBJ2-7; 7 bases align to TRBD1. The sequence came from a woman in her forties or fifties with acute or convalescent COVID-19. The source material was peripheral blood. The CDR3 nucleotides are TGTGCCAGTAGCAGACAGGGCTCTTACGAGCAGTACTTC. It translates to CASSRQGSYEQYF. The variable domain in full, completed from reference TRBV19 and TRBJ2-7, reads DGGITQSPKYLFRKEGQNVTLSCEQNLNHDAMYWYRQDPGQGLRLIYYSQIVNDFQKGDIAEGYSVSREKKESFPLTVTSAQKNPTAFYLCASSRQGSYEQYFGPGTRLTVT.